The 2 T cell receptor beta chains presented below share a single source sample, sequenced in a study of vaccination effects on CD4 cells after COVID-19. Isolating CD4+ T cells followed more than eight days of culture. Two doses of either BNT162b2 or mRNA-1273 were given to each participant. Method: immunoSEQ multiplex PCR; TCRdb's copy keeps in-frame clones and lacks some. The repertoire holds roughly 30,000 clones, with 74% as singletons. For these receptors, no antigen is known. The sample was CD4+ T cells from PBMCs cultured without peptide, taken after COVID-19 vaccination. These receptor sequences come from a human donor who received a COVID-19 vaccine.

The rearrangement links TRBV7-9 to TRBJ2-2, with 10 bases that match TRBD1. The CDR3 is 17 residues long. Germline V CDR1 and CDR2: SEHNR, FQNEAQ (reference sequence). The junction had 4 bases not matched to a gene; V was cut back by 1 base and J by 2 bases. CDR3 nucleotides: TGTGCCAGCAGCTTAGTGACAGGGGGCACAAACACCGGGGAGCTGTTTTTT. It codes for CASSLVTGGTNTGELFF. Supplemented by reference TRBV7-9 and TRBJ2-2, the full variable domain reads DTGVSQNPRHKITKRGQNVTFRCDPISEHNRLYWYRQTLGQGPEFLTYFQNEAQLEKSRLLSDRFSAERPKGSFSTLEIQRTEQGDSAMYLCASSLVTGGTNTGELFFGEGSRLTVL.

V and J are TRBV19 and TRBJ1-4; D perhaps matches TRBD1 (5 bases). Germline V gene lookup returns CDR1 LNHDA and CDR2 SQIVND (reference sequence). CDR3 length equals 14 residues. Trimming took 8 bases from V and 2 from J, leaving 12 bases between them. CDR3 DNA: TGTGCCAGTCAAGACAGCTATACTAATGAAAAACTGTTTTTT. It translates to CASQDSYTNEKLFF.